This TCR beta chain appears in the sequencing data of a study of control samples from healthy donors and cancer patients. Clones were sequenced by immunoSEQ multiplex PCR, and TCRdb holds only the in-frame ones, with some missing. Of about 75,000 clones in the sample, 94% were seen once. This CDR3 has 18 amino acids. CDR1 and CDR2 (germline): LNHDA, SQIVND (reference sequence). V was pared by 5 bases and J by 6 bases, with 20 bases of the junction left unmatched. This chain uses TRBV19 with TRBJ2-7; TRBD1 matches 9 bases. Specimen: blood. This receptor was identified in a woman in her forties in good health. CDR3 loop: CASSLRDRVPIGGSEQYF. As DNA, the CDR3 is TGTGCCAGTAGTCTCCGGGACAGGGTCCCTATCGGAGGGTCCGAGCAGTACTTC.